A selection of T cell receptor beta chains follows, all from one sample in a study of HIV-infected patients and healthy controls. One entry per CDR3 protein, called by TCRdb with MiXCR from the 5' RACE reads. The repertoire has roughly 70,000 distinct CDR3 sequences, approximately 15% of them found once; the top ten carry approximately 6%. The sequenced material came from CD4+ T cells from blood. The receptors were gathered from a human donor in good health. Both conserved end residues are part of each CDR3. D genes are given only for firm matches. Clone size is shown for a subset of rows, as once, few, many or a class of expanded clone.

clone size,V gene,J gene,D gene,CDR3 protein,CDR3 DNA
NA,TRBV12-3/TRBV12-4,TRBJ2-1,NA,CASSSSIRGEQFF,TGTGCCAGCAGTTCCAGTATTCGAGGTGAGCAGTTCTTC
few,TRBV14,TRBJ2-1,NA,CASSHPSPTGIFYNEQFF,TGTGCCAGCAGCCATCCGAGTCCAACCGGGATCTTCTACAATGAGCAGTTCTTC
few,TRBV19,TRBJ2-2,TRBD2,CASKVAGEVGAGELFF,TGTGCCAGTAAGGTAGCGGGAGAGGTCGGCGCCGGGGAGCTGTTTTTT
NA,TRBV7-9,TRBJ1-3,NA,CASSLQAEGNTIYF,TGTGCCAGCAGCTTACAGGCAGAAGGAAACACCATATATTTT
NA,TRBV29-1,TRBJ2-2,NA,CSVEDRGRNTGELFF,TGCAGCGTTGAAGATAGGGGCCGGAACACCGGGGAGCTGTTTTTT
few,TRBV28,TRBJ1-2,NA,CVSSGDGGYTF,TGTGTCTCTTCAGGGGATGGTGGCTACACCTTC
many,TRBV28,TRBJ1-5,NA,CASSSRGDNQPQHF,TGTGCCAGCAGTTCCCGGGGGGACAATCAGCCCCAGCATTTT
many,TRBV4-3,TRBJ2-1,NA,CASSRDLTGPNEQFF,TGCGCCAGCAGCCGTGACCTTACCGGGCCTAATGAGCAGTTCTTC
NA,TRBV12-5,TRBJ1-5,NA,CASGLVPDSPGPQHF,TGTGCTAGTGGTTTGGTACCCGACAGCCCAGGGCCCCAGCATTTT
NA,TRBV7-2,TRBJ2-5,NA,CASSLSSQNQETQYF,TGTGCCAGCAGCTTAAGTTCCCAGAACCAAGAGACCCAGTACTTC
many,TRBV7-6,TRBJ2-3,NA,CASSYSGLTDTQYF,TGTGCCAGCAGCTACAGTGGACTCACAGATACGCAGTATTTT
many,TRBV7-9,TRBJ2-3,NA,CASSPKLDTQYF,TGTGCCAGCAGCCCTAAGTTAGATACGCAGTATTTT
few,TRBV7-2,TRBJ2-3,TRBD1,CASSPRDRGRVVTQYF,TGTGCCAGCAGCCCCAGGGACAGGGGGCGCGTTGTTACGCAGTATTTT
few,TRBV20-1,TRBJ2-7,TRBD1,CSARRAGTGKSYEQYF,TGCAGTGCTAGGCGGGCCGGGACAGGGAAATCCTACGAGCAGTACTTC
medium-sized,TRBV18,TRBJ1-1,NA,CASRYGDEAFF,TGTGCCAGCCGGTACGGGGATGAAGCTTTCTTT
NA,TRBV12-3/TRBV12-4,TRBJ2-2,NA,CASSLGGRTGELFF,TGTGCCAGCAGTTTGGGGGGACGGACCGGGGAGCTGTTTTTT
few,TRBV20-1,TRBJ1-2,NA,CSASPEPGTNYGYTF,TGCAGTGCCAGTCCCGAACCCGGGACAAACTATGGCTACACCTTC
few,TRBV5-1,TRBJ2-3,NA,CASSLIGELADTQYF,TGCGCCAGCAGCTTGATCGGGGAATTAGCAGATACGCAGTATTTT
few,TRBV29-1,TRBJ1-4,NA,CSVQTPGLHNEKLFF,TGCAGCGTTCAAACCCCGGGCCTACACAATGAAAAACTGTTTTTT
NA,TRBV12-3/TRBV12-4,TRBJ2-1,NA,CASSLGVFPSDNEQFF,TGTGCCAGCAGTTTAGGGGTCTTCCCAAGTGACAATGAGCAGTTCTTC
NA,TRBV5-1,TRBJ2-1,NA,CASSWGDRDEQFF,TGCGCCAGCAGCTGGGGGGACCGTGATGAGCAGTTCTTC
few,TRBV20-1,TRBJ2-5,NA,CSALERTGQETQYF,TGCAGTGCCCTCGAACGAACAGGGCAAGAGACCCAGTACTTC
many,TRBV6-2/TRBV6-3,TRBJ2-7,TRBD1,CASQRWQGDYEQYF,TGTGCCAGCCAAAGGTGGCAGGGGGACTACGAGCAGTACTTC
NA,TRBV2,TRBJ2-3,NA,CASKRDLTSTDTQYF,TGTGCCAGCAAACGGGACTTGACTAGCACAGATACGCAGTATTTT
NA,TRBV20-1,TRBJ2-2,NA,CSARDLGSSAGELFF,TGCAGTGCTAGAGATTTGGGTAGCAGCGCCGGGGAGCTGTTTTTT
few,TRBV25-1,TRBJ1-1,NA,CASSEYRAEAFF,TGTGCCAGCAGTGAATATAGGGCCGAAGCTTTCTTT
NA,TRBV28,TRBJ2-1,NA,CASSLSGYGYNEQFF,TGTGCCAGCAGTTTATCAGGGTATGGGTACAATGAGCAGTTCTTC
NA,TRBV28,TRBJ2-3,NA,CASSLGGTADTQYF,TGTGCCAGCAGTTTGGGGGGTACCGCAGATACGCAGTATTTT
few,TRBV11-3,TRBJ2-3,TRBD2,CASSAGLAGGPSTDTQYF,TGTGCCAGCAGCGCCGGACTAGCGGGAGGGCCAAGCACAGATACGCAGTATTTT
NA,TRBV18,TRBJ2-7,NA,CASSRQSYEQYF,TGTGCCAGCTCACGACAGTCCTACGAGCAGTACTTC
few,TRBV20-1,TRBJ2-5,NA,CSARAPAQETQYF,TGCAGTGCTAGAGCGCCAGCCCAAGAGACCCAGTACTTC
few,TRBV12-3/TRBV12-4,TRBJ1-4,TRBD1,CASSLGQGGPRSVKLFF,TGTGCCAGCAGTTTAGGACAGGGCGGCCCCCGTTCCGTAAAACTGTTTTTT
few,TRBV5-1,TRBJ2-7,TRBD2,CASSLEGTNSREQYF,TGCGCCAGCAGCTTGGAAGGGACTAATAGTCGCGAGCAGTACTTC
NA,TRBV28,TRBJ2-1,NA,CASLAGDFIPLSGEQFF,TGTGCCAGCTTAGCCGGGGATTTCATCCCCCTCTCAGGAGAGCAGTTCTTC
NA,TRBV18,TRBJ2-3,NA,CASSPTGTTDTQYF,TGTGCCAGCTCACCCACAGGAACCACAGATACGCAGTATTTT
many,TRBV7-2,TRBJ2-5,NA,CASSLMGLGETQYF,TGTGCCAGCAGCTTAATGGGCCTGGGGGAGACCCAGTACTTC
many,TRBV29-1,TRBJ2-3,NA,CSVDQRGLRDTQYF,TGCAGCGTTGACCAACGTGGGCTCAGAGATACGCAGTATTTT
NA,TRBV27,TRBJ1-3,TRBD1,CAGAGTARTRNTIYF,TGTGCTGGGGCGGGGACAGCCAGAACCCGAAACACCATATATTTT
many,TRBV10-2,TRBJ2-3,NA,CASRDHRGGADTQYF,TGCGCCAGCAGAGACCACCGGGGAGGCGCAGATACGCAGTATTTT
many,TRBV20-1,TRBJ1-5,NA,CSAKGLTNQPQHF,TGCAGTGCTAAAGGGTTGACCAATCAGCCCCAGCATTTT
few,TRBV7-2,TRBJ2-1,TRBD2,CASSLAGLAGGREQFF,TGTGCCAGCAGCTTAGCAGGACTAGCGGGGGGCAGAGAGCAGTTCTTC
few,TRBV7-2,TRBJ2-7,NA,CASSLARERAVGEQYF,TGTGCCAGCAGCTTAGCGAGGGAGCGGGCTGTCGGCGAGCAGTACTTC
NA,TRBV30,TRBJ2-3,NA,CAWGQMGDTQYF,TGTGCCTGGGGGCAGATGGGGGATACGCAGTATTTT
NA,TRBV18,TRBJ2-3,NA,CASSQSSTDTQYF,TGTGCCAGCTCACAATCCAGCACAGATACGCAGTATTTT
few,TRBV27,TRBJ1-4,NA,CASSTPDSSDLLF,TGTGCCAGCAGTACGCCTGACAGTTCCGATCTTTTATTC
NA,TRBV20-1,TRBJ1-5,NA,CSARRRGGYKQGDSNQPQHF,TGCAGTGCTAGGCGGCGGGGAGGGTACAAACAAGGGGATAGCAATCAGCCCCAGCATTTT
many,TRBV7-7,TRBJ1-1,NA,CASSPLGLGQAFF,TGTGCTAGCAGCCCTCTGGGGCTTGGGCAAGCTTTCTTT
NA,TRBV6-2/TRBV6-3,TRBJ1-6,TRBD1,CASSYPSGTGVRPLHF,TGTGCCAGCAGTTATCCCTCCGGGACAGGGGTTCGGCCCCTCCACTTT